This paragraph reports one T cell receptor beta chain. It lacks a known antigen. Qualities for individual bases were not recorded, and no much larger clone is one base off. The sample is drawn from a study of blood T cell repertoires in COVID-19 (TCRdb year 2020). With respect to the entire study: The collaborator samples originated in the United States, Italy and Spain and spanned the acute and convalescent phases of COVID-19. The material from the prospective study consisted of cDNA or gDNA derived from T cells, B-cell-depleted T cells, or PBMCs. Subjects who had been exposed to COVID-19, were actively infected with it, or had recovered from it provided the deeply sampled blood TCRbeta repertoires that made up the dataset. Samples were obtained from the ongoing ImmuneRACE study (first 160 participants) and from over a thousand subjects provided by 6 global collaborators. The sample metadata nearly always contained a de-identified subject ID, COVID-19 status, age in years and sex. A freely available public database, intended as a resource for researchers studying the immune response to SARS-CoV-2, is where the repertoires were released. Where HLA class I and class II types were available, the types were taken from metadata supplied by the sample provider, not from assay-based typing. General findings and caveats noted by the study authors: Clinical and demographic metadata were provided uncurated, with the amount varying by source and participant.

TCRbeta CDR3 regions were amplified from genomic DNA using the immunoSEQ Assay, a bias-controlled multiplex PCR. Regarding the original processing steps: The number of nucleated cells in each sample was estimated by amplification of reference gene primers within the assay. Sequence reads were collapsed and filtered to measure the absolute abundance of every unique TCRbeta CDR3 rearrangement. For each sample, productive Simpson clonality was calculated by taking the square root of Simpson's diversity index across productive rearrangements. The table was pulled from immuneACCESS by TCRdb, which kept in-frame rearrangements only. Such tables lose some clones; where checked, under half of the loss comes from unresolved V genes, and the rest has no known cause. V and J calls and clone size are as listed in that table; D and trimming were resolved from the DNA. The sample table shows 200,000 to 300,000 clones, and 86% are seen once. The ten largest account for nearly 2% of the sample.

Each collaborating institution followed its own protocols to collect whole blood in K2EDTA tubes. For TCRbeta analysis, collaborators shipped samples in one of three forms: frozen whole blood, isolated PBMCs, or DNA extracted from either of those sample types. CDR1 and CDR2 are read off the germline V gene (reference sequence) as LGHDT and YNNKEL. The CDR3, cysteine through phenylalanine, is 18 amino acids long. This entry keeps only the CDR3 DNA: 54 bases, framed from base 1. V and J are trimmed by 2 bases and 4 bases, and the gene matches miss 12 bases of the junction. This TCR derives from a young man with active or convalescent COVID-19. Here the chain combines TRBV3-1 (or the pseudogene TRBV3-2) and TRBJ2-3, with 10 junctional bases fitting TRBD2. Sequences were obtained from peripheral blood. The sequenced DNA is TGTGCCAGCAGCCAACCCCTGTTAAGCGGGGGGGCTTCAGATACGCAGTATTTT. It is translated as CASSQPLLSGGASDTQYF.